The entry that follows covers one TCR beta chain sequence. The entry originates in a study of regulatory T cells in long-lasting Graves disease. Germline V gene sequence: CDR1 SEHNR, CDR2 FQNEAQ (reference sequence). V gave up 2 bases and J gave up 4 bases; unmatched junction bases: 5. The CDR3 covers 16 residues. Arm-PCR with iRepertoire HTBI primers amplified the CDR3 regions for these TCR beta libraries. From the multiplex PCR reads, TCRdb called clonotypes with MiXCR, one entry per CDR3 protein. The sample records 400,000 to 500,000 distinct CDR3 sequences, around a fifth being singletons. Specified time point: persistent/refractory GD, antithyroid drugs over 5 years with positive TRAb. Researchers made the TCR library from RNA that was extracted from PBMCs. An endocrinology unit in Xi'an, China, supplied the patients.

Sample: peripheral blood mononuclear cells (PBMCs), taken when the disease was refractory, from a patient treated with antithyroid drugs. V is TRBV7-9 and J is TRBJ2-5; TRBD1 matches 12 bases. The sequence derives from a female donor with Graves disease. As DNA, the CDR3 is TGTGCCAGCAGCTTAATGGGGACAGGGGGCGGAGAGACCCAGTACTTC. It is translated as CASSLMGTGGGETQYF.